This TCR beta chain appears in the sequencing data of a study of neoadjuvant anti-PD-1 for oral cavity cancer. Study summary: Patients mostly received three to four biweekly nivolumab doses at 3 mg/kg before surgery. Non-progressing patients received a fourth nivolumab dose near day 43, then surgery on days 50-56.

The V gene end was trimmed by 10 bases and the J gene end by 5 bases; junction bases not matched to a gene: 11. Germline V gives CDR1 SNHLY, CDR2 FYNNEI. The CDR3 has 14 residues. The table came from immunoSEQ multiplex PCR; TCRdb's copy has only in-frame clones and leaves some out. The table lists around 60,000 clones, roughly 80% of them singletons. Stage II-IVA oral cavity squamous cell carcinoma was new and untreated by systemic or radiation therapy. No culture or expansion preceded analysis of these blood cells. This chain connects TRBV2 to TRBJ2-3; 8 positions match TRBD2. Sequencing was performed on PBMCs, taken before nivolumab (anti-PD-1) treatment. The TCR comes from a person between 40 and 79 years old with oral cavity squamous cell carcinoma. CDR3 sequence reads: CATSGGAGRDTQYF. In DNA form, the CDR3 reads TGTGCCACCTCCGGGGGGGCGGGGAGAGATACGCAGTATTTT.